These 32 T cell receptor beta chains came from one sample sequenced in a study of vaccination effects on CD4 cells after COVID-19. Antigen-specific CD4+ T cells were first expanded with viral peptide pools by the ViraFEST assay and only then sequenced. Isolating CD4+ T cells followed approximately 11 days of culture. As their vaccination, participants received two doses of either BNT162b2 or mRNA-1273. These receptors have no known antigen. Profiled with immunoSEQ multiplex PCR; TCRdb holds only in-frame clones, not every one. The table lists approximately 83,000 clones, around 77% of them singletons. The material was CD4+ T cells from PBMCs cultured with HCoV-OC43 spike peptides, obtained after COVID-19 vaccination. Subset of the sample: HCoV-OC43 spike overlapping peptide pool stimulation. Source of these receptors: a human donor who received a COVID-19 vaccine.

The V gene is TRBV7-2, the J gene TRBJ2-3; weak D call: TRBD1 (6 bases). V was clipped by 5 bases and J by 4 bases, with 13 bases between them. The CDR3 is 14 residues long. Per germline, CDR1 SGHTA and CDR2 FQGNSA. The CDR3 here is CASSLRSGADTQYF. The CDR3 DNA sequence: TGTGCCAGCAGCCTCCGGTCAGGGGCAGATACGCAGTATTTT.

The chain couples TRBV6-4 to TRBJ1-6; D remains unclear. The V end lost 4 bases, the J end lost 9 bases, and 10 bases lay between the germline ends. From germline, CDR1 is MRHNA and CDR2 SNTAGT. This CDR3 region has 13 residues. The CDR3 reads CASSVGVGSPLHF. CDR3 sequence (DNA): TGTGCCAGCAGTGTTGGTGTAGGTTCACCCCTCCACTTT.

This CDR3 reads CASSIRGSYEQYV. Written as DNA, the CDR3 is TGTGCCAGCAGTATCAGGGGAAGCTACGAGCAGTACGTC. The rearrangement links TRBV25-1 to TRBJ2-7, with D possibly TRBD1 on 6 matching bases. CDR3 length: 13 amino acids. The germline V gene has CDR1 MGHDK and CDR2 SYGVNS. V lost 5 bases, J lost 3 bases, and 11 bases lay in between.

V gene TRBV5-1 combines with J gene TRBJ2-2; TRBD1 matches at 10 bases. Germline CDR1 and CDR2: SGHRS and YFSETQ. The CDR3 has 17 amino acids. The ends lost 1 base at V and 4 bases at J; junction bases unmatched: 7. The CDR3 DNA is TGCGCCAGCAGCTTGTGGGGACAGGGGTTTGGCACCGGGGAGCTGTTTTTT. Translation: CASSLWGQGFGTGELFF.

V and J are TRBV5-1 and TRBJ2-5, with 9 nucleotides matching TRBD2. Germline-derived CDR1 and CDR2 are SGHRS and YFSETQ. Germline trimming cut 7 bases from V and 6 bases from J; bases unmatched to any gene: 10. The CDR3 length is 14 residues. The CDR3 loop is CASYPSGVSQTQYF. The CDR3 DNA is TGCGCCAGCTACCCTAGCGGGGTCTCGCAGACCCAGTACTTC.

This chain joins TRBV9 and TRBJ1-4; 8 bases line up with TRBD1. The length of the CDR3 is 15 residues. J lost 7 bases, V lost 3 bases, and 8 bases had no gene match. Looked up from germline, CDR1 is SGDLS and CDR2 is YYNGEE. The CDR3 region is CASSARTGIFEKLFF. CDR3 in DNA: TGTGCCAGCAGCGCCCGGACAGGGATATTTGAAAAACTGTTTTTT.

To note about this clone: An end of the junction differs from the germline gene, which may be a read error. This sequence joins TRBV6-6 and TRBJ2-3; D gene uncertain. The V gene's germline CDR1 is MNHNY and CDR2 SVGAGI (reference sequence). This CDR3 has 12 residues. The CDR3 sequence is CASSYSRDTQYF. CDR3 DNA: TGTGCCAGCAGTTACAGCAGAGATACGCAGTATTTT.

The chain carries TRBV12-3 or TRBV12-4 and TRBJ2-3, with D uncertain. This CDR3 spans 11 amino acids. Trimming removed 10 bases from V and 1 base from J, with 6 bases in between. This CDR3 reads CATTRTDTQYF. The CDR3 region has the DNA TGTGCCACCACGCGCACAGATACGCAGTATTTT.

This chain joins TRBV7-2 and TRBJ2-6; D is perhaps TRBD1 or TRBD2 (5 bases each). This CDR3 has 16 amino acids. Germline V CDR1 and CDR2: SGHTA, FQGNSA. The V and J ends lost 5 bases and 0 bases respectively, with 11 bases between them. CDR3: CASSKLGVSGANVLTF. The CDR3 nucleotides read TGTGCCAGCAGCAAATTGGGGGTCTCTGGGGCCAACGTCCTGACTTTC.

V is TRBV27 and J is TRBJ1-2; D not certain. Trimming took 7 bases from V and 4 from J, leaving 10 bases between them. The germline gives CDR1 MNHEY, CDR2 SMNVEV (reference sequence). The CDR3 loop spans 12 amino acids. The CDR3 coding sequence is TGTGCCAGCACGGGCAGAGGCTATGGCTACACCTTC. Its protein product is CASTGRGYGYTF.

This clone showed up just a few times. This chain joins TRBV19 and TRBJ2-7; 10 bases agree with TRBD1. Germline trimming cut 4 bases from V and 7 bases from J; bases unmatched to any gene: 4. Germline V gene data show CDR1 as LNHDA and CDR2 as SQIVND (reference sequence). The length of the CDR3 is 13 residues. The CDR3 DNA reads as TGTGCCAGTAGTAGTCGGACAGGGGGAGAGCAGTACGTC. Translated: CASSSRTGGEQYV.

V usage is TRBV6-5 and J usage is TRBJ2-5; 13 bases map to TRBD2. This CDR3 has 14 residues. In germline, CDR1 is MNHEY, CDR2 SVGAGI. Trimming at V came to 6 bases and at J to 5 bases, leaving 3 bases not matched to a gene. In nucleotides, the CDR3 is TGTGCCAGCAGACTAGCGGGGGGGCGGGAGACCCAGTACTTC. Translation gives CASRLAGGRETQYF.

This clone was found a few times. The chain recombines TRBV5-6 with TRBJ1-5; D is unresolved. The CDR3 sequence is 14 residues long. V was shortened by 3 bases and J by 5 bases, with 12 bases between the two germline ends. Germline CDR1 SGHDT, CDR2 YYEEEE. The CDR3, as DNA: TGTGCCAGCAGCTCCGGAAGGGATGATCAGCCCCAGCATTTT. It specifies CASSSGRDDQPQHF.

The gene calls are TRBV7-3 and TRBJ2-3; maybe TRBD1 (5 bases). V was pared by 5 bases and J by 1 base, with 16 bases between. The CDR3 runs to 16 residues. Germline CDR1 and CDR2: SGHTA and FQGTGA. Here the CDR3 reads CASSPRAGPGTDTQYF. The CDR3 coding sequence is TGTGCCAGCAGCCCCCGGGCAGGGCCAGGCACAGATACGCAGTATTTT.

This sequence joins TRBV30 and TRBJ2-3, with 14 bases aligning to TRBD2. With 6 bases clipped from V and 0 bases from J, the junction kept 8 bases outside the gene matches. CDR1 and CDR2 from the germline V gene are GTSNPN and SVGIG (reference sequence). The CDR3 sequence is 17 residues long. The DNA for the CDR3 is TGTGCCTGTATTCGGACTAGCGGGGGGCCCAGCACAGATACGCAGTATTTT. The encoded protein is CACIRTSGGPSTDTQYF.

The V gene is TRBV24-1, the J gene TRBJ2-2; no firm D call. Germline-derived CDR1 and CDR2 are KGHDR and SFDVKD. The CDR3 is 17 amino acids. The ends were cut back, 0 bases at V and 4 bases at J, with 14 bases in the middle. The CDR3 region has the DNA TGTGCCACCAGTGATTTGGGGAAGGATCGAGGCACCGGGGAGCTGTTTTTT. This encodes CATSDLGKDRGTGELFF.

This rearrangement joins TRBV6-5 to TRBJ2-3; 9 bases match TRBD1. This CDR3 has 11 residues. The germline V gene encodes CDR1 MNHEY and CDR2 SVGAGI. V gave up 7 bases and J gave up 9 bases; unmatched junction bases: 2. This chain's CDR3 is CASMTGGTQYF. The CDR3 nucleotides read TGTGCCAGCATGACAGGGGGGACGCAGTATTTT.

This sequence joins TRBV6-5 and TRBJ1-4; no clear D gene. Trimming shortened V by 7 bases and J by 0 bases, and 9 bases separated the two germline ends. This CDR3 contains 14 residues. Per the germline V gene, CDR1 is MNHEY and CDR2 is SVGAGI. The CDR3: CASKELATNEKLFF. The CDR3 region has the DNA TGTGCCAGCAAAGAGTTGGCAACTAATGAAAAACTGTTTTTT.

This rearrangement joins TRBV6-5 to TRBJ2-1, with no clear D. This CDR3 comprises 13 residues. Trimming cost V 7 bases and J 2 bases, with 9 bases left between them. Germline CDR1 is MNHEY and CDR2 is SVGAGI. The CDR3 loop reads CASTQLAYNEQFF. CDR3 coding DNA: TGTGCCAGCACCCAGTTGGCCTACAATGAGCAGTTCTTC.

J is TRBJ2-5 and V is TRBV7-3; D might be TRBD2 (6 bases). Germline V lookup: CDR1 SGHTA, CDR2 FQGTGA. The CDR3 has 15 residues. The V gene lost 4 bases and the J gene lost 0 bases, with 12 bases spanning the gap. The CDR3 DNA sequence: TGTGCCAGCAGCTCTAAGGGACTCCACCAAGAGACCCAGTACTTC. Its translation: CASSSKGLHQETQYF.

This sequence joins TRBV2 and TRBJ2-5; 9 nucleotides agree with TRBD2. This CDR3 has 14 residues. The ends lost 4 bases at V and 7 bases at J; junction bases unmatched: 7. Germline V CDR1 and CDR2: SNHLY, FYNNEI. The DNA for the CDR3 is TGTGCCAGCAGTGGGACTAGCGCGGTTTTGACCCAGTACTTC. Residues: CASSGTSAVLTQYF.

The CDR3 loop is CASSEEGNYGYTF. In DNA, the CDR3 is TGTGCCAGCAGTGAAGAGGGCAACTATGGCTACACCTTC. The V call is TRBV2, the J call TRBJ1-2; D remains ambiguous. CDR3 length: 13 residues. V was clipped by 1 base and J by 2 bases, with 5 bases between them. Germline assignment: CDR1 SNHLY and CDR2 FYNNEI. Full variable domain (missing parts from reference TRBV2 and TRBJ1-2): EPEVTQTPSHQVTQMGQEVILRCVPISNHLYFYWYRQILGQKVEFLVSFYNNEISEKSEIFDDQFSVERPDGSNFTLKIRSTKLEDSAMYFCASSEEGNYGYTFGSGTRLTVV.

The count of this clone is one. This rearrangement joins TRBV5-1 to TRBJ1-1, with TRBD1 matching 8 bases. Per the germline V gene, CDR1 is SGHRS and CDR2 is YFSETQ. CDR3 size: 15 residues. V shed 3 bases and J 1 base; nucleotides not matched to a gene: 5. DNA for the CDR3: TGCGCCAGCAGCTCAGACAGGGGAGGGAACACTGAAGCTTTCTTT. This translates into CASSSDRGGNTEAFF. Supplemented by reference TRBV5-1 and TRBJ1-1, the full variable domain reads KAGVTQTPRYLIKTRGQQVTLSCSPISGHRSVSWYQQTPGQGLQFLFEYFSETQRNKGNFPGRFSGRQFSNSRSEMNVSTLELGDSALYLCASSSDRGGNTEAFFGQGTRLTVV.

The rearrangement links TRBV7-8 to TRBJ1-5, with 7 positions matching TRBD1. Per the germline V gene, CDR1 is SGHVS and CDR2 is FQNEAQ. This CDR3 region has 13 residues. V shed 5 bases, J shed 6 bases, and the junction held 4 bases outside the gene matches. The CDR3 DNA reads TGTGCCAGCAGCCACGACAGGGCTCAGCCCCAGCATTTT. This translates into CASSHDRAQPQHF.

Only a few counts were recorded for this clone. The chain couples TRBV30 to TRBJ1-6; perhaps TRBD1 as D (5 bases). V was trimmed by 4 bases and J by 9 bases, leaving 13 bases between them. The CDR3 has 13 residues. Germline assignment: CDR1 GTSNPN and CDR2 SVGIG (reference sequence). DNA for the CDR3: TGTGCCTGGAAGGGGCCGCTAAGTTCACCCCTCCACTTT. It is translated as CAWKGPLSSPLHF.

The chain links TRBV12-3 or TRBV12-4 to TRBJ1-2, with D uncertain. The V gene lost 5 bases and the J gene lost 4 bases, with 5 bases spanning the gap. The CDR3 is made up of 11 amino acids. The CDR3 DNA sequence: TGTGCCAGCAGTAGAAGCTATGGCTACACCTTC. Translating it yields CASSRSYGYTF.

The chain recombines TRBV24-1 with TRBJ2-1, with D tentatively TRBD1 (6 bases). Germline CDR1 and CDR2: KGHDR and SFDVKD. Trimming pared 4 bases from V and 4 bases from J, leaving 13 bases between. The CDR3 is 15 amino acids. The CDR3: CATSEKQGPYNEQFF. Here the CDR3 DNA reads TGTGCCACCAGTGAGAAACAGGGCCCTTACAATGAGCAGTTCTTC.

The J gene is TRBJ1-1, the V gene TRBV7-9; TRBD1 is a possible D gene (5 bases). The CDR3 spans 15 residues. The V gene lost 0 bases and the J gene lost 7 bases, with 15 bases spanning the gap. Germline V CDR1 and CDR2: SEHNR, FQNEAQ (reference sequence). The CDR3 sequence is CASSLALGSGGEAFF. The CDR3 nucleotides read TGTGCCAGCAGCTTAGCCCTCGGATCCGGGGGTGAAGCTTTCTTT.

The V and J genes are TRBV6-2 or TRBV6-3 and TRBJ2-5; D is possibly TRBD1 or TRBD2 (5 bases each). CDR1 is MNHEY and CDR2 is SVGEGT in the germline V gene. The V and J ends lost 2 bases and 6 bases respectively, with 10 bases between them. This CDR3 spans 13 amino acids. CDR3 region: CASSYGGLQTQYF. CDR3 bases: TGTGCCAGCAGTTACGGGGGTTTGCAGACCCAGTACTTC.

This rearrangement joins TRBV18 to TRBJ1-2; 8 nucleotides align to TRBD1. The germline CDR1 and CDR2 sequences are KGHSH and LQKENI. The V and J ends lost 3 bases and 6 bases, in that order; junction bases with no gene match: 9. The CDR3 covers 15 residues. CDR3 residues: CASSPSDRVGNGYTF. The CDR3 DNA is TGTGCCAGCTCACCTTCGGACAGGGTCGGGAATGGCTACACCTTC.

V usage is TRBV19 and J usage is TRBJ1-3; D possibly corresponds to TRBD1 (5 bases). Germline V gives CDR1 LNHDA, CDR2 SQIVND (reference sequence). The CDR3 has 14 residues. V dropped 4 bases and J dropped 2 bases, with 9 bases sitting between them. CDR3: CASSNGATGNTIYF. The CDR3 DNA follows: TGTGCCAGTAGTAACGGGGCGACTGGAAACACCATATATTTT.

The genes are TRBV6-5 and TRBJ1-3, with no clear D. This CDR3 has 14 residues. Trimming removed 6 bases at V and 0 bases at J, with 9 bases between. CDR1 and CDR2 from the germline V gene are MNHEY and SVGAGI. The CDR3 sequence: CASRVKSSGNTIYF. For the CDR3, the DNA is TGTGCCAGCAGAGTAAAGTCCTCTGGAAACACCATATATTTT.